One sample yielded the 32 T cell receptor beta chains listed below, sequenced in a study of T cells in narcolepsy. Assay: immunoSEQ multiplex PCR; the TCRdb copy retains only in-frame clones and omits some. The table has roughly 30,000 clones, 87% seen once. The sample consisted of memory (CD45RA-) CD4+ T cells from blood. Receptors were obtained from a human donor in good health.

This rearrangement joins TRBV28 to TRBJ1-2; 9 nucleotides line up with TRBD1. The CDR3 is made up of 14 amino acids. Germline CDR1 reads MDHEN; CDR2 reads SYDVKM. After removal of 6 bases from V and 8 bases from J, the junction contained 10 bases not matched to a gene. The CDR3: CASSSQGAPGGYTF. The CDR3 coding sequence is TGTGCCAGCAGCTCACAGGGGGCGCCCGGCGGCTACACCTTC.

The rearrangement uses TRBV6-5 and TRBJ1-1; D possibly corresponds to TRBD1 (5 bases). This CDR3 has 14 amino acids. V was cut by 5 bases and J by 6 bases, with 16 bases left in between. From germline, CDR1 is MNHEY and CDR2 SVGAGI. CDR3 in amino acids: CASSPPGRGSEAFF. The CDR3 DNA reads as TGTGCCAGCAGTCCGCCGGGGAGGGGCTCTGAAGCTTTCTTT.

The V gene is TRBV7-3, the J gene TRBJ2-3, with D tentatively TRBD1 (5 bases). Germline V gene lookup returns CDR1 SGHTA and CDR2 FQGTGA. CDR3 length equals 12 residues. Trimming pared 1 base from V and 6 bases from J, leaving 5 bases between. This CDR3 reads CASSLNRDTQYF. DNA of the CDR3: TGTGCCAGCAGCTTAAACAGGGATACGCAGTATTTT.

The chain recombines TRBV2 with TRBJ1-2; D unclear. CDR3 length: 12 residues. CDR1 and CDR2 from the germline V gene are SNHLY and FYNNEI. The V end lost 6 bases, the J end lost 6 bases, and 11 bases lay between the germline ends. Here the CDR3 reads CASRGSKHGYTF. Here the CDR3 DNA reads TGTGCCAGCAGGGGGTCTAAGCATGGCTACACCTTC.

This chain links TRBV19 with TRBJ1-1; D may be TRBD1 (5 bases). The CDR3 contains 13 residues. With 6 bases removed from V and 3 bases from J, the gap between germline ends came to 11 bases. From germline, CDR1 is LNHDA and CDR2 SQIVND (reference sequence). The DNA for the CDR3 is TGTGCCAGTAGAAGGACACGGGACACTGAAGCTTTCTTT. Amino acids: CASRRTRDTEAFF.

The chain carries TRBV7-9 and TRBJ2-1; 7 positions match TRBD1. CDR3 size: 15 residues. Trimming took 4 bases from V and 3 from J; bases not matched to a gene: 6. Germline V lookup: CDR1 SEHNR, CDR2 FQNEAQ (reference sequence). This CDR3 is CASSSPAGGYNEQFF. The CDR3 nucleotides are TGTGCCAGCAGCTCCCCGGCAGGGGGCTACAATGAGCAGTTCTTC.

The chain combines TRBV6-5 with TRBJ2-7; D is possibly TRBD1 (5 bases). Trimming removed 5 bases from V and 3 bases from J, with 11 bases in between. Germline CDR1 is MNHEY and CDR2 is SVGAGI. This CDR3 has 13 amino acids. The CDR3, as DNA: TGTGCCAGCAGTCGCTCAGGGATCTACGAGCAGTACTTC. As protein: CASSRSGIYEQYF.

This clone was seen a single time. The V call is TRBV6-1, the J call TRBJ1-1; weak D call: TRBD1 (5 bases). V was pared by 11 bases and J by 1 base, with 17 bases between. The CDR3 sequence is 14 residues long. Germline CDR1 MNHNS, CDR2 SASEGT. Written as DNA, the CDR3 is TGTGCCGCCGGATTAGGGGACTCGAACACTGAAGCTTTCTTT. Amino acid sequence: CAAGLGDSNTEAFF.

The CDR3 here is CASSLGTLYEQFF. CDR3 nucleotides: TGCGCCAGCAGCTTGGGGACGTTGTATGAGCAGTTCTTC. The gene calls are TRBV5-1 and TRBJ2-1; D ambiguous. V shed 0 bases and J shed 8 bases, with 9 bases lying between them. Germline CDR1 reads SGHRS; CDR2 reads YFSETQ. This CDR3 has 13 amino acids.

The chain has TRBV5-1 and TRBJ2-1, with 7 bases that match TRBD1. Germline V gives CDR1 SGHRS, CDR2 YFSETQ. The J segment lost 5 bases and the V segment lost 2 bases, leaving 1 base of the junction unmatched. The CDR3 is 13 amino acids. CDR3 sequence reads: CASSFGTDNEQFF. For the CDR3, the DNA is TGCGCCAGCAGCTTTGGGACAGACAATGAGCAGTTCTTC.

V is TRBV5-1 and J is TRBJ2-5; 8 bases map to TRBD1. Germline lookup yields CDR1 SGHRS and CDR2 YFSETQ. This CDR3 contains 13 residues. V lost 4 bases to trimming and J lost 2 bases; unmatched junction nucleotides: 1. The CDR3 loop reads CASSRQGQETQYF. For the CDR3, the DNA is TGCGCCAGCAGCCGACAGGGGCAAGAGACCCAGTACTTC.

The V call is TRBV10-2, the J call TRBJ2-7; 9 bases line up with TRBD1. From germline, CDR1 is WSHSY and CDR2 SAAADI. The V and J ends lost 0 bases and 1 base, in that order; junction bases with no gene match: 4. This CDR3 comprises 16 residues. This CDR3 is CASSESGQGLSYEQYF. Here the CDR3 DNA reads TGCGCCAGCAGTGAGTCCGGACAGGGGTTGTCCTACGAGCAGTACTTC.

The chain has TRBV5-1 and TRBJ1-1; TRBD1 is a possible D gene (5 bases). CDR3 length: 13 residues. Germline CDR1 and CDR2: SGHRS and YFSETQ. V shed 6 bases and J shed 10 bases, with 19 bases lying between them. For the CDR3, the DNA is TGCGCCAGCACCCCCGCGGGGGGGGAGGGAGCTTTCTTT. Encoded protein: CASTPAGGEGAFF.

This clone appeared once. The V and J genes are TRBV28 and TRBJ1-1; the match to TRBD1 covers 9 bases. Germline CDR1 is MDHEN and CDR2 is SYDVKM. The length of the CDR3 is 14 residues. After removal of 6 bases from V and 2 bases from J, the junction contained 4 bases not matched to a gene. The CDR3: CASSTGGPNTEAFF. The DNA for the CDR3 is TGTGCCAGCAGCACAGGGGGCCCAAACACTGAAGCTTTCTTT.

The CDR3 reads CASSPKENYGYTF. In DNA form, the CDR3 reads TGTGCCAGCTCACCAAAGGAGAACTATGGCTACACCTTC. The chain employs TRBV18 and TRBJ1-2, with no clear D. The CDR3 is 13 amino acids. Trimming cost V 2 bases and J 2 bases, with 6 bases left between them. Germline V CDR1 and CDR2: KGHSH, LQKENI.

The V and J genes are TRBV6-1 and TRBJ1-1; no clear D. V was shortened by 4 bases and J by 1 base, with 7 bases between the two germline ends. The CDR3 spans 13 residues. From germline, CDR1 is MNHNS and CDR2 SASEGT. The CDR3 DNA reads TGTGCCAGCAGTGGGAGTAGGAACACTGAAGCTTTCTTT. It specifies CASSGSRNTEAFF.

The chain combines TRBV6-1 with TRBJ1-6, with a tentative D call TRBD1 (6 bases). CDR1 is MNHNS and CDR2 is SASEGT in the germline V gene. This CDR3 is 15 amino acids long. Trimming took off 9 bases at V and 0 bases at J, with 12 bases between the two ends. In DNA form, the CDR3 reads TGTGCCAGTCGGGGGCACGGCTCCTATAATTCACCCCTCCACTTT. It translates to CASRGHGSYNSPLHF.

The chain has TRBV6-1 and TRBJ1-2, with D tentatively TRBD1 (5 bases). Germline assignment: CDR1 MNHNS and CDR2 SASEGT. V lost 5 bases and J lost 0, with 7 bases in between. This CDR3 has 13 amino acids. CDR3 region: CASSQGANYGYTF. Written as DNA, the CDR3 is TGTGCCAGCAGTCAGGGCGCTAACTATGGCTACACCTTC.

This clone was counted a few times. The V gene is TRBV6-5, the J gene TRBJ1-5; no firm D call. The CDR3 spans 13 residues. Germline assignment: CDR1 MNHEY and CDR2 SVGAGI. V lost 6 bases to trimming and J lost 11 bases, with 17 bases between them. The CDR3 region has the DNA TGTGCCAGCAGCCCCGGTGGCAACGGGGCCCAGCATTTT. This encodes CASSPGGNGAQHF.

The chain uses TRBV4-1 and TRBJ1-2; D is unclear. Trimming removed 4 bases at V and 8 bases at J, with 17 bases between. This CDR3 comprises 14 residues. Germline CDR1 and CDR2: MGHRA and YSYEKL. The CDR3 DNA is TGCGCCAGCAGCCCCTTTGGGCGCCGCGGGGGCTACACCTTC. Protein: CASSPFGRRGGYTF.

V and J are TRBV6-4 and TRBJ2-3, with D tentatively TRBD1 or TRBD2 (5 bases each). From germline, CDR1 is MRHNA and CDR2 SNTAGT. V shed 0 bases and J shed 5 bases, with 6 bases lying between them. This CDR3 contains 13 residues. In DNA, the CDR3 is TGTGCCAGCAGTGACTCGAGGGGAGATACGCAGTATTTT. It is translated as CASSDSRGDTQYF.

The V call is TRBV15, the J call TRBJ2-1; D remains unclear. Per the germline V gene, CDR1 is LNHNV and CDR2 is YYDKDF (reference sequence). V was shortened by 0 bases and J by 1 base, with 7 bases between the two germline ends. The CDR3 is made up of 15 amino acids. This chain's CDR3 is CATSRDSRSYNEQFF. CDR3 coding DNA: TGTGCCACCAGCAGAGATAGCAGGTCCTACAATGAGCAGTTCTTC.

This chain joins TRBV27 and TRBJ2-7; TRBD1 matches at 9 bases. The germline gives CDR1 MNHEY, CDR2 SMNVEV (reference sequence). CDR3 length: 16 amino acids. With V trimmed by 4 bases and J by 5 bases, 12 bases remained unmatched. Written as DNA, the CDR3 is TGTGCCAGCAGTTCCCCGTCCGGGACAGGGTCCCACGAGCAGTACTTC. This encodes CASSSPSGTGSHEQYF.

Written as DNA, the CDR3 is TGTGCCAGCAGTGAAGCAGGGGGTGGCTATGGCTACACCTTC. This gives the protein CASSEAGGGYGYTF. The chain joins TRBV6-1 to TRBJ1-2; a possible D gene is TRBD1 (6 bases). The germline CDR1 and CDR2 sequences are MNHNS and SASEGT. Trimming took off 0 bases at V and 4 bases at J, with 9 bases between the two ends. The CDR3 is made up of 14 amino acids.

This clone has just a few counts. The rearrangement links TRBV5-4 to TRBJ1-4; D uncertain. The germline V and J ends were trimmed by 0 bases and 8 bases, with 8 bases remaining between them. The CDR3 runs to 13 residues. Germline assignment: CDR1 SGHNT and CDR2 YYREEE (reference sequence). CDR3 amino acids: CASSLEPMEKLFF. CDR3 sequence (DNA): TGTGCCAGCAGCTTGGAACCAATGGAAAAACTGTTTTTT.

The chain carries TRBV7-2 and TRBJ2-3; 10 bases line up with TRBD2. Looked up from germline, CDR1 is SGHTA and CDR2 is FQGNSA. This CDR3 region has 16 residues. V trimming: 1 base; J trimming: 1 base; junction bases outside the gene matches: 2. CDR3 bases: TGTGCCAGCAGCTTAGAAAGCGGGAGGGGCACAGATACGCAGTATTTT. Amino acid sequence: CASSLESGRGTDTQYF.

J is TRBJ2-5 and V is TRBV7-9; TRBD1 might be the D (5 bases). The CDR3 spans 13 residues. The V end lost 5 bases, the J end lost 4 bases, and 11 bases lay between the germline ends. Germline assignment: CDR1 SEHNR and CDR2 FQNEAQ (reference sequence). The CDR3 nucleotides read TGTGCCAGCAGCCTCTTAACAGGAGAGACCCAGTACTTC. Protein sequence: CASSLLTGETQYF.

The chain couples TRBV7-9 to TRBJ1-5; D is unresolved. V was shortened by 5 bases and J by 0 bases, with 11 bases between the two germline ends. CDR1 SEHNR and CDR2 FQNEAQ come from the germline V gene (reference sequence). The CDR3 is 15 amino acids. CDR3 coding DNA: TGTGCCAGCAGCCCTGAGAGGGCTAGCAATCAGCCCCAGCATTTT. Protein sequence: CASSPERASNQPQHF.

The V and J genes are TRBV4-2 and TRBJ2-3, with 11 bases identical to TRBD2. V trimming: 1 base; J trimming: 4 bases; junction bases outside the gene matches: 7. CDR1 is LGHNA, CDR2 YNFKEQ, per germline. This CDR3 has 17 residues. The CDR3 bases are TGTGCCAGCAGCCAAGTCGGGGATAGCGGGGGGGCAGATACGCAGTATTTT. Protein product: CASSQVGDSGGADTQYF.

This clone was detected only once. This chain joins TRBV6-1 and TRBJ2-3, with 10 bases matching TRBD1. Germline V lookup: CDR1 MNHNS, CDR2 SASEGT. V trimming: 8 bases; J trimming: 4 bases; junction bases outside the gene matches: 3. The CDR3 is 13 amino acids. Here the CDR3 DNA reads TGTGCCAGCGCAGGACAGGGGGCAGATACGCAGTATTTT. It encodes CASAGQGADTQYF.

The V gene is TRBV6-1, the J gene TRBJ1-4; no firm D call. The CDR3 sequence is 14 residues long. V gave up 6 bases and J gave up 0 bases, with 8 bases separating them. The germline V gene has CDR1 MNHNS and CDR2 SASEGT. The CDR3 DNA follows: TGTGCCAGCAGGCCCGGGACAACTAATGAAAAACTGTTTTTT. Residues: CASRPGTTNEKLFF.

The rearrangement links TRBV19 to TRBJ2-5, with D perhaps TRBD1 (5 bases). CDR3 length: 15 amino acids. CDR1 is LNHDA and CDR2 is SQIVND in the germline V gene (reference sequence). V lost 6 bases, J lost 5 bases, and 19 bases lay in between. Here the CDR3 reads CASSTSRGFSETQYF. As DNA, the CDR3 is TGTGCCAGTAGCACCTCAAGGGGTTTTAGCGAGACCCAGTACTTC.